This TCR beta chain is drawn from a study of cytomegalovirus exposure and HLA in healthy donors (dated by TCRdb to the late 2010s). Study-level background: In an earlier analysis of some 550 of the donors, 276 Gb of sequence data and 90 million to 120 million unique TCR beta sequences from roughly 190 million T cells were reported. Across about 380 genotyped donors of the cohort, an average of about 200,000 unique TCR beta nucleotide sequences per donor were sequenced, and approximately 17% of those sequences were non-productive. A handful of DR-DQ haplotypes were handled as single units for association and clustering because linkage in the cohort was strong. High-throughput TCR immunosequencing, statistical association of individual TCRs with disease status, and machine learning were combined to predict cytomegalovirus infection status. In addition to the first cohort of 666 subjects, a separate validation cohort of 130 or so different subjects was used. Of the 350 to 450 genotyped donors, roughly 80% were placed in the genetic ancestry cluster associated with self-reported Caucasian donors. Rather than drawing on any new phenotypic data, the later analysis identified candidate immune exposures from TCR beta sequences and the way those sequences occurred across donors. All discovery cohort repertoires had been generated on a single sequencing platform. A later analysis re-analyzed previously published TCR beta repertoires from 600 to 850 donors and added high-resolution HLA genotyping to study TCR occurrence patterns. Class I and class II HLA loci were covered by the typing at four-digit resolution. The study profiled the T cell repertoires of under 850 subjects by immunosequencing and related them to cytomegalovirus serostatus. Typing coverage varied by locus: about 620-630 donors for A, B, C, DRB1 and DQB1; roughly 510 for DQA1; 600 to 610 for DPA1; approximately 470 for DPB1. The study aimed to test whether cataloging public T cell receptors could reveal signatures of past pathogen exposure. Donor age, sex, ethnicity and CMV serostatus were compiled together with the repertoire data. An earlier analysis of around 580 of the donors used high-throughput TCR beta sequencing to judge whether each TCR beta V gene segment behaved as functional or pseudogenic. A later genetic analysis took genome-wide SNP genotypes for about 65% of the roughly 670 donors and used that subset as a discovery cohort. About 300 gigabases of sequencing data and 80 million or so unique TCR sequences were included in an early release covering roughly 600 HLA-typed donors.

Via the germline V gene, CDR1 is SGHAT and CDR2 FQNNGV. The CDR3 covers 13 residues, taking in both the cysteine and the phenylalanine. Just CDR3 DNA is preserved here, 39 bases in frame from base 1. V loses 0 bases of germline sequence and J loses 7 bases, and the interval between the two ends is 7 bases. Study-level results and caveats: Correlated functional status among segregating V segments might reflect linkage disequilibrium, but an unknown experimental factor could not be ruled out. In vitro tests confirmed that three of the cytomegalovirus-associated TCR beta chains recognize cytomegalovirus antigens. A further reported finding was that TCR beta sequences accurately predicted the HLA-A and HLA-B alleles for most subjects in the first cohort. Because the 87-base-pair reads could not distinguish some IMGT-functional V segments, including TRBV6-2 and TRBV6-3, those segments were excluded. Cytomegalovirus status was reported to be diagnosed by the classifier with high specificity and sensitivity in both the original and validation cohorts. In an earlier analysis of several hundred of the donors, most TCR beta V segments were observed in productive rearrangements about 90% or about 30% of the time, broadly matching IMGT annotations. In a later analysis, some 17,000 TCR beta sequences were associated with specific HLA alleles at a false discovery rate of 0.05. An association between a missense DCLRE1C variant and V-gene and J-gene trimming of TCR beta chains was found in a later genetic analysis and replicated in an independent cohort. Most TCR sequences were seen in very few donors, while some public TCRs were found in many individuals. According to a later analysis, parvovirus B19, influenza, CMV and Epstein-Barr virus appeared linked to several top co-occurrence clusters. Because counts were too low, some 17 rarely observed V segments, including chromosome 9 orphons, were left out of the earlier analysis of a few hundred of the donors. In a later analysis, HLA-associated TCR beta chains showed more clonal expansion and lower generation probabilities than non-associated chains that were equally common. It was suggested by the authors that the approach could potentially be generalized to other disease states and immunological phenotypes. A later analysis found that TCR association rates varied across HLA loci, with DRB1 alleles showing the most associated TCRs and HLA-C alleles the fewest. According to a later analysis, most CMV-associated TCR beta chains appeared to be HLA-restricted, and the HLA associations seemed to be driven largely by CMV exposure. A group of highly shared sequence variants was considered likely to be a technical artifact of the sequencing pipeline. The only immune exposure information available for the cohort was CMV serostatus. Sequencing depth was assumed to be roughly uniform across donors in the presence/absence analyses, though that assumption may not hold. When HLA alleles, especially DR and DQ, strongly co-occurred, attributing TCR associations to individual alleles was difficult. Compared with the roughly 670-donor mean, donors in an Asian-associated ancestry cluster had fewer N-insertions in productive TCRs, according to a later genetic analysis. Because HLA typing was unavailable for some donors at each locus, only the typed subset was used in association tests. The cohort was sequenced for TCR beta chains only, and without alpha or paired-chain data the features that could be detected were limited. A total of 150 to 200 TCR beta chains were listed by the study as associated with cytomegalovirus.

The cohort consisted of hundreds of healthy bone marrow donors. Cohort members were all nominally healthy when sampled, although unrecorded immune exposures were likely present. The donor was CMV seropositive and was included in the group of approximately 300 seropositive cohort members. Each donor provided a peripheral blood sample, and peripheral blood mononuclear cells were used for TCR beta sequencing. The Qiagen DNeasy Blood Extraction Kit was used to extract genomic DNA from the blood cell samples. This clone has a handful of counts. Its antigen is not yet known. No per-base quality is available; no much larger clone lies one base away. The same CDR3 arises from other DNA sequences in this sample as well. The library was generated by the immunoSEQ multiplex PCR assay. For the multiplex PCR, a mixture combining 60 forward primers for TCR Vbeta segments and 13 reverse primers for TCR Jbeta segments was used. Amplification of the CDR3 region of rearranged TCR beta genes was performed with a multiplex PCR assay on genomic DNA. The Illumina HiSeq System was used to sequence the amplified TCR beta libraries as 87-base-pair reads. From the authors' description of their analysis: In a later analysis, 77 million or so unique TCR beta chains were counted across the approximately 620 repertoires, and roughly 10 million of these chains were shared by at least two donors. Raw reads were error-corrected and collapsed into unique sequences by a nearest-neighbor algorithm in which closely related sequences were merged to remove PCR and sequencing errors. Alignment of CDR3 sequences to IMGT reference sequences was used to assign V, D and J gene segments. For a sequence to be retained, a match of at least six nucleotides was required to both a V gene segment and a J gene segment. A rearrangement counted as productive if the CDR3 had no stop codons and remained in frame with V and J, and every other rearrangement counted as non-productive. CDR3 was defined by IMGT convention, running from the second conserved V-encoded cysteine to the conserved J-encoded phenylalanine. Sequences without an unambiguous match to a single V gene segment were excluded from the earlier analysis of about 600 of the donors. An earlier analysis of about 600 of the donors called V segments functional above 56.7% productive rearrangements and segregating when the between-donor standard deviation exceeded 5%. A statistical classification framework was developed to diagnose cytomegalovirus status using the catalog of TCR beta chain sequences. V and J gene assignment, in a later analysis, came from comparing TCR nucleotide sequences with IMGT/GENE-DB human TR gene sequences. Using the TCRdist pipeline, a later analysis assigned CDR3 sequences along with most-parsimonious VDJ recombination scenarios. A later analysis defined each TCR beta chain by its CDR3 amino acid sequence plus V-gene family, and excluded reads lacking a unique V-gene family. A later analysis removed several hundred highly shared, low-generation-probability nucleotide sequences to deal with suspected cross-contamination and a sequencing artifact. A later analysis calculated a clonal expansion index for each public chain from normalized within-repertoire ranks of inferred template counts. In a later analysis, generation probabilities were computed with a VDJ recombination model fitted to out-of-frame rearrangements, and the resulting probabilities were checked against IGoR. In a later analysis, hypergeometric tests were used to score TCR-TCR, TCR-HLA and TCR-CMV co-occurrence, with a repertoire-size bias correction applied to TCR pairs. A later analysis estimated false discovery rates by permuting HLA or CMV assignments 20 times. In a later analysis, co-occurring TCRs were grouped using DBSCAN, with TCRdist sequence similarity added in when clustering inside HLA-allele-positive subsets. Co-occurrence clustering excluded repertoires with fewer than 30,000 or more than 120,000 public chains, plus five with anomalous nucleotide sharing. TCRdb obtained this table from immuneACCESS and retained in-frame rearrangements with V and J assigned. These tables miss some clones; where compared with another copy, unresolved V genes account for less than half of the shortfall, and the remainder is unexplained. That table gives V, J and clone size, and the DNA gave D and trimming. This sample comprises around 150,000 clones, around 84% of them detected only once. The ten largest make up 6.4% of the sample.

Sequenced material: PBMCs. The receptor was isolated from a man aged 50 to 59 in good health and CMV-seropositive. The chain uses TRBV11-2 and TRBJ1-5, with the D gene uncertain. The CDR3 region has the sequence CASSLDGGQPQHF. The nucleotide sequence is TGTGCCAGCAGCTTAGATGGCGGGCAGCCCCAGCATTTT. Outside the CDR3, residues come from the reference TRBV11-2 and TRBJ1-5 proteins, so the full variable domain is: EAGVAQSPRYKIIEKRQSVAFWCNPISGHATLYWYQQILGQGPKLLIQFQNNGVVDDSQLPKDRFSAERLKGVDSTLKIQPAKLEDSAVYLCASSLDGGQPQHFGDGTRLSIL.